Each of the 9 T cell receptor beta chains below was sequenced from the same sample in a study of blood T cell repertoires in COVID-19. Method: immunoSEQ multiplex PCR; TCRdb's copy keeps in-frame clones and lacks some. The sample contains over 250,000 clones, 89% of which appear only once. The sequencing input was peripheral blood. These receptor sequences come from a man aged 45 to 65 with acute or convalescent COVID-19.

The chain carries TRBV20-1 and TRBJ1-2, with a tentative D call TRBD1 (5 bases). V dropped 3 bases and J dropped 12 bases, with 11 bases sitting between them. This CDR3 region has 10 residues. Looked up from germline, CDR1 is DFQATT and CDR2 is SNEGSKA (reference sequence). In nucleotides, the CDR3 is TGCAGTGCTAGCGGGGGAGGGGACACCTTC. Amino acids: CSASGGGDTF.

The chain uses TRBV6-4 and TRBJ2-3; TRBD2 matches at 13 bases. Per the germline V gene, CDR1 is MRHNA and CDR2 is SNTAGT. The trim removed 0 bases at V and 2 bases at J, leaving 5 bases unmatched. This CDR3 is 18 amino acids long. The CDR3 spells CASSDSTSGGGLTDTQYF. The CDR3 DNA follows: TGTGCCAGCAGTGACTCTACTAGCGGGGGGGGACTCACAGATACGCAGTATTTT.

The chain joins TRBV14 to TRBJ1-2, with D possibly matching TRBD1 (5 bases). CDR3 length equals 15 residues. Trimming left V 3 bases short and J 8 bases short, with 19 bases between. Germline assignment: CDR1 SGHDN and CDR2 FVKESK. The CDR3: CASSHRAGSLEGYTF. CDR3 in DNA: TGTGCCAGCAGCCATAGGGCAGGGTCCTTGGAAGGCTACACCTTC.

This clone came up a few times. The chain links TRBV7-9 to TRBJ1-1, with D maybe TRBD1 (6 bases). CDR1 is SEHNR and CDR2 is FQNEAQ in the germline V gene (reference sequence). The CDR3 covers 14 residues. V lost 5 bases, J lost 2 bases, and 12 bases lay in between. As DNA, the CDR3 is TGTGCCAGCAGCCTCGGGACAACCAACACTGAAGCTTTCTTT. Translation gives CASSLGTTNTEAFF.

The V and J genes are TRBV10-1 and TRBJ2-1; 8 bases align to TRBD2. Germline V lookup: CDR1 WNHNN, CDR2 SYGVQD (reference sequence). The CDR3 is 16 residues long. J gave up 5 bases and V 2 bases, and 8 bases lay outside the gene matches. CDR3 in DNA: TGCGCCAGCAGTGAGAGTGGCGGGGGGAGGGACAATGAGCAGTTCTTC. Amino acids: CASSESGGGRDNEQFF.

V usage is TRBV5-1 and J usage is TRBJ2-5, with 8 bases that match TRBD1. CDR1 is SGHRS, CDR2 YFSETQ, per germline. This CDR3 comprises 14 residues. V trimming: 4 bases; J trimming: 3 bases; junction bases outside the gene matches: 5. CDR3 sequence (DNA): TGCGCCAGCAGCCCGTGGACAGGGAAAGAGACCCAGTACTTC. Translated, it gives CASSPWTGKETQYF.

A few counts support this clone. The chain carries TRBV5-5 and TRBJ2-1, with a possible D match to TRBD2 (5 bases). The CDR3 has 13 amino acids. Trimming left V 0 bases short and J 6 bases short, with 7 bases between. Germline V gene lookup returns CDR1 SGHKS and CDR2 YYEKEE (reference sequence). CDR3 DNA sequence: TGTGCCAGCAGCTTGGGTGCGGGCAATGAGCAGTTCTTC. This gives the protein CASSLGAGNEQFF.

The chain couples TRBV5-8 to TRBJ1-4; D not resolved. The ends were cut back, 4 bases at V and 7 bases at J, with 14 bases in the middle. The CDR3 consists of 14 residues. The germline CDR1 and CDR2 sequences are SGHTS and YDEGEE. The CDR3 sequence: CASSRGSRGEKLFF. The CDR3 DNA reads TGTGCCAGCAGCCGCGGGTCCAGAGGTGAAAAACTGTTTTTT. The whole variable domain, filled in from reference TRBV5-8 and TRBJ1-4, reads EAGVTQSPTHLIKTRGQQATLRCSPISGHTSVYWYQQALGLGLQFLLWYDEGEERNRGNFPPRFSGRQFPNYSSELNVNALELEDSALYLCASSRGSRGEKLFFGSGTQLSVL.

The chain carries TRBV6-5 and TRBJ1-1; 11 nucleotides align to TRBD1. The V gene's germline CDR1 is MNHEY and CDR2 SVGAGI. V lost 4 bases, J lost 4 bases, and 8 bases stayed unmatched. The CDR3 length is 16 residues. CDR3 loop: CASSWIRGQGGTEAFF. DNA for the CDR3: TGTGCCAGCAGTTGGATACGGGGACAGGGGGGCACTGAAGCTTTCTTT.